This T cell receptor (beta chain) was recorded in a study of cytomegalovirus exposure and HLA in healthy donors. The PCR used 60 Vbeta and 13 Jbeta primers. The method was immunoSEQ multiplex PCR; TCRdb's version includes in-frame clones alone and lacks a portion of them. The sample contains roughly 120,000 clones, about 83% of which appear only once. Study-wide points: Sequencing probably produced one cluster of sequence variants that were highly shared.

Regarding this clone: Its matching antigen is unknown.

The length of the CDR3 is 16 residues. The germline CDR1 and CDR2 sequences are SGHTS and YDEGEE. The V and J ends lost 4 bases and 1 base, in that order; junction bases with no gene match: 7. This TCR came from a woman between 40 and 50 years old in good health and CMV-seropositive. Source material: PBMCs. The chain combines TRBV5-8 with TRBJ2-7; 11 bases align to TRBD2. The CDR3 nucleotides are TGTGCCAGCAGCGGCGGGACTAGCGGAAAATCCTACGAGCAGTACTTC. The encoded protein is CASSGGTSGKSYEQYF. Supplemented by reference TRBV5-8 and TRBJ2-7, the full variable domain reads EAGVTQSPTHLIKTRGQQATLRCSPISGHTSVYWYQQALGLGLQFLLWYDEGEERNRGNFPPRFSGRQFPNYSSELNVNALELEDSALYLCASSGGTSGKSYEQYFGPGTRLTVT.